This T cell receptor (beta chain) was identified in a study of blood T cells in healthy people across ages. Overall study findings and caveats: Underestimates were what the diversity estimates from one million T cells were considered to be. Naive T cell percentage by flow cytometry tracked strongly with beta diversity.

In regard to this clonotype: Antigen specificity is unknown.

Ranging in age from about 6 to 90, the donors were healthy Caucasian individuals from Russia. PBMCs were isolated at a quantity of at least 6 million per sample. The CDR3 runs to 16 residues. CDR1 is LGHNA and CDR2 is YNFKEQ in the germline V gene. The V and J ends lost 1 base and 0 bases, in that order; junction bases with no gene match: 5. A second roughly 6 to 11 cycle PCR used barcoded and J-beta primers. TCRdb reanalysed the 5' RACE reads using MiXCR and keeps one entry per CDR3 protein. The top ten hold 7.7% of the sample, which has about 1.7 million distinct CDR3 sequences, under 30% seen once.

The sample consisted of blood. The chain joins TRBV4-2 to TRBJ1-1, with 7 bases fitting TRBD1. This TCR came from a woman aged 30 to 39 in good health. In nucleotides, the CDR3 is TGTGCCAGCAGCCAAGGTGGGACAGCCATGAACACTGAAGCTTTCTTT. Encoded protein: CASSQGGTAMNTEAFF.